This T cell receptor beta chain was identified in a study of T cell responses to AZD1222 COVID-19 vaccine. Findings of the study overall: Reports indicate that nearly half of spike-specific TCRs are directed at unmutated variant regions.

TCRdb's copy holds only in-frame clones and misses some; the assay was immunoSEQ multiplex PCR. The data hold under 150,000 clones, with approximately 90% observed a single time. With regard to this clone: Its antigen is not identified.

The germline V and J ends were trimmed by 5 bases and 6 bases, with 9 bases remaining between them. The germline V gene has CDR1 MNHEY and CDR2 SMNVEV (reference sequence). The CDR3 covers 12 residues. The V and J genes are TRBV27 and TRBJ2-3; D not certain. Sequences were derived from peripheral blood, sampled 28 days after the second AZD1222 dose. The TCR sequence derives from an adult who received the AZD1222 COVID-19 vaccine. CDR3 sequence (DNA): TGTGCCAGCAGTCCCTCCGCGGATACGCAGTATTTT. It specifies CASSPSADTQYF.